The source of this T cell receptor beta chain is a study of OX40 agonist ivuxolimab in advanced cancers. Samples of blood were obtained at baseline, on cycle 4 day 1, and on cycle 7 day 1. The germline V gene has CDR1 SGHTA and CDR2 FQGNSA. CDR3 size: 14 residues. Between the trimmed V and J ends, which lost 3 bases and 1 base, there was a span of 10 bases. The method was immunoSEQ multiplex PCR; TCRdb's version includes in-frame clones alone and lacks a portion of them. The sample has about 25,000 clones, 70% to 90% seen once. The clonotype comes from an adult with an advanced solid tumor such as melanoma, head and neck, liver or kidney cancer. The chain employs TRBV7-2 and TRBJ2-7, with D perhaps matching TRBD2 (5 bases). Material: CD4+ or CD8+ T cells sorted from blood, obtained in a trial of the OX40 agonist ivuxolimab. The CDR3 region has the DNA TGTGCCAGCAGCTTTGGCGGGCCGTCCTACGAGCAGTACTTC. Protein sequence: CASSFGGPSYEQYF.